This TCR beta chain comes out of a study of shared clonotypes between healthy human individuals. Unsorted PBMC DNA was run through sequencing on ten immunoSEQ deep assay plates. The protocol was immunoSEQ multiplex PCR, while the TCRdb copy is restricted to in-frame clones and leaves out a portion. Seen here are about 490,000 clones, around 80% observed once, and the top ten hold over 10%. The receptor was isolated from a woman between 35 and 50 years old in good health. Some clones in this sample may be carry-over from other donors' samples. Material: PBMCs.

The CDR3 sequence is CASRVPWTYNEQFF. The CDR3 coding sequence is TGTGCCAGCAGGGTCCCGTGGACCTACAATGAGCAGTTCTTC. The chain couples TRBV6-4 to TRBJ2-1; no clear D. CDR3 size: 14 residues. CDR1 and CDR2 (germline): MRHNA, SNTAGT. Deletions cut 6 bases from V and 2 bases from J, with 11 bases between.